This T cell receptor (beta chain) was captured in a study of T-cell reconstitution after alpha-beta-depleted transplantation in children. This clonotype was recorded a few times. Using unique molecular identifiers, the investigators prepared the TCRbeta library. TCRdb reprocessed the PCR reads with MiXCR, giving one entry per CDR3 protein. In the table there are about 340,000 distinct CDR3 sequences, about 9.4% of which are singletons. This CDR3 spans 14 amino acids. V gave up 0 bases and J gave up 3 bases; unmatched junction bases: 2. CDR1 and CDR2 from the germline V gene are SGHRS and YFSETQ. The clonotype comes from a human donor who donated a stem cell graft to a child with acute lymphoblastic leukemia. This chain uses TRBV5-1 with TRBJ2-7; TRBD1 matches at 8 bases. Sample: PBMCs from the stem cell graft donor, taken from the stem cell graft. CDR3 coding DNA: TGCGCCAGCAGCTTGGGGGACAGGTACTACGAGCAGTACTTC. Protein: CASSLGDRYYEQYF.